This record covers a single TCR beta chain. The antigen it binds to is not known. Base quality data are lacking; no much larger clone is found one base away. This sample is drawn from a study of shared clonotypes between healthy human individuals (dated by TCRdb to the early 2020s). For the study in its entirety: A couple of women and a few men aged 18 to 49 years were included in the cohort. Different laboratories and diverse techniques were used to prepare libraries and sequence TCR repertoires, to increase sequencing depth and limit assay-specific biases. Each donor's leukapheresis produced roughly between roughly 0.85 and 9.5 billion PBMCs. For each donor, three plates each were used for CD4 naive and CD4 memory, two plates were used for CD8 naive, and one plate was used for CD8 memory. Blood TCR repertoires of about five healthy adults were deeply sequenced to estimate repertoire size and the extent of clonotype sharing between individuals. Here is what the overall study found, with its caveats: Because the study included a small number of donors, the genetic and exposure-history diversity represented was limited. Sampling was restricted to blood, and TCR repertoires in tissue are likely to differ from TCR repertoires in blood. Naive subsets generally had larger estimated clonotype richness than memory subsets. Pairwise subsampling led to the expectation that sequencing depth would affect the degree of clonotype sharing among donors. Incomplete sequencing was indicated by rarefaction of sorted-subset datasets, despite the large sequencing depth. Sharing across a few donors was observed for 5% to 6.5% of naive CD4, less than 4% of naive CD8, 2% to 2.5% of memory CD4, and around 0.44% of memory CD8 clonotypes. Clonotypes shared by all four sorted-subset donors showed higher generation probabilities than non-shared clonotypes.

CDR1 and CDR2 (SGHVS, FQNEAQ) derive from the germline V gene. The CDR3 has 15 amino acids, counting the end cysteine and phenylalanine. Only the CDR3 region is kept as DNA, spanning 45 bases read in frame from base 1. Deletion took 4 bases off V and 1 base off J, with a span of 14 bases between the germline ends. Using the deep immunoSEQ assay, multiplex PCR amplified TCR CDR3 regions from genomic DNA. Extracted genomic DNA from each cell subset was spread evenly across all wells of several immunoSEQ 96-well plates, with each plate serving as a replicate. For sorted subsets, about 200 ng genomic DNA, equal to tens of thousands of T cell genomes, was loaded into each replicate PCR. Purified libraries were measured with a Qubit 3.0 fluorometer, size-checked on a Bioanalyzer 2100, and measured again with the KAPA Library Quantification kit. Every immunoSEQ 96-well plate was sequenced on a dedicated single-read 150-cycle Illumina NextSeq 550 flow cell. The authors' pipeline ran thus. Because the immunoSEQ output held only junctional sequences and lacked quality scores, the filtering could not match the filtering applied to full-length reads. To assign V/J genes and CDR3, sequences were annotated against IMGT germline references using PyIR, a Python wrapper for IgBLAST v1.9. Any read was removed if the V/J assignment was weak (E-value above 1e-6), the CDR3 was missing, or the read contained stop codons, out-of-frame junctions, or ambiguous translated residues. V3J clonotypes were defined by identical inferred V gene, J gene, and CDR3 amino acid sequence. Percentage overlap between repertoires was computed as shared unique clonotypes divided by the size of the smaller repertoire. Three approaches were used to assess repertoire richness: RTK rarefaction, the Chao1 estimator, and Recon v2.1 estimates of unobserved clonotypes. OLGA was used to compute generation probabilities for all TCRbeta clonotypes that the gDNA method yielded from a handful of donors. Sourced from immuneACCESS, this table was stored by TCRdb with only in-frame sequences that have V and J called. A share of the clones is absent; for the studies checked, an unresolved V gene accounts for under half, and the remainder has no known explanation. V, J and clone size were drawn from that table, and D and trimming were deduced from the DNA. The sample has about 1.1 million clones on record, roughly 80% of them singletons. Roughly 0.82% of the sample is taken by the ten largest.

Healthy HIV-negative adults with no recently reported acute infections or vaccinations were included as donors. All donors were Caucasian adults living in Nashville, Tennessee, USA. Magnetic negative selection was used to enrich CD4+ T cells, after which naive cells were positively selected on CD45RA and the negative fraction became the memory subset. Blood was collected by leukapheresis, and PBMCs were isolated by Ficoll-Histopaque density gradient centrifugation and then cryopreserved in liquid nitrogen vapor phase. Purity and quantity of every magnetically sorted T cell population were checked by analytical flow cytometry. Each sorted fraction had its genomic DNA isolated and then quantified by UV absorbance on a Nanodrop 2000c.

This sequence uses TRBV7-8 and TRBJ2-7; no D segment can be confidently identified. This TCR was recovered from a man between 18 and 29 years old in good health. Some clones in this sample may be carry-over from other donors' samples. The sample taken for sequencing was memory CD4+ T cells from PBMCs. Taken with the paper, the label for cell subset or site translates to: CD45RA-negative fraction. The encoded CDR3 is CASSYWTDKSYEQYF. The DNA sequence is as follows: TGTGCCAGCAGCTATTGGACCGATAAGTCCTACGAGCAGTACTTC.